The present TCR beta chain was sequenced within a study of blood T cell repertoires in COVID-19. Study context: Donors in the United States, Italy and Spain gave samples during acute or convalescent COVID-19. T cells, B-cell-depleted T cells, or PBMCs supplied cDNA or gDNA.

This CDR3 is 16 amino acids long. J gave up 0 bases and V 3 bases, and 6 bases lay outside the gene matches. The germline V gene has CDR1 LGHDT and CDR2 YNNKEL (reference sequence). As processed by the authors: Estimated nucleated cell counts came from reference gene primer amplification. The assay was immunoSEQ multiplex PCR, and TCRdb's table has in-frame clones only and misses some. The DNA was the basis for D and trimming; V, J and clone size are from that table. The sample shows about 160,000 clones, around 84% of them seen only once. The receptor's source is a man over 45 with active or convalescent COVID-19. Sequenced: peripheral blood. This chain links TRBV3-1 (or the pseudogene TRBV3-2) with TRBJ2-3; 7 nucleotides align to TRBD2. CDR3 in amino acids: CASSHSGRSSTDTQYF. CDR3 bases: TGTGCCAGCAGCCACTCCGGGAGGTCTAGCACAGATACGCAGTATTTT.